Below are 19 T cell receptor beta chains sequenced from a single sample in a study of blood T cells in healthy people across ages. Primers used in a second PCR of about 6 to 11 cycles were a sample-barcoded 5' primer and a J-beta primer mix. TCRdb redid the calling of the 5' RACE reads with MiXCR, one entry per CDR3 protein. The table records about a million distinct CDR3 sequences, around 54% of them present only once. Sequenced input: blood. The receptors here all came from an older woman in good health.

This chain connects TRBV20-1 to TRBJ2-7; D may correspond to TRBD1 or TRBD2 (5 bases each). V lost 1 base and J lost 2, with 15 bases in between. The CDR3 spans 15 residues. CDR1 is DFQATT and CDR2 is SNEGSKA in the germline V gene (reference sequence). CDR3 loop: CSARVLAGSTYEQYF. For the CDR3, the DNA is TGCAGTGCTAGAGTTTTGGCAGGGAGTACCTACGAGCAGTACTTC.

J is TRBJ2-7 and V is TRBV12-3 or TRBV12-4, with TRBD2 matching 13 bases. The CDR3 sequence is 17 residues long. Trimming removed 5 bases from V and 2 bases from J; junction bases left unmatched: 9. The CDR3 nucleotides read TGTGCCAGCAGTCCATATGGACTAGCGGGAGAACCCTACGAGCAGTACTTC. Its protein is CASSPYGLAGEPYEQYF.

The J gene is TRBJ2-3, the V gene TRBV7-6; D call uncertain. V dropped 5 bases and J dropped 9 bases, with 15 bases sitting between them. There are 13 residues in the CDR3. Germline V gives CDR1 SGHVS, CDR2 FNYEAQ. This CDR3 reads CASSVGSGSTQYF. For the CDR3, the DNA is TGTGCCAGCAGCGTAGGGTCCGGGTCGACGCAGTATTTT.

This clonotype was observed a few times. DNA for the CDR3: TGTGCCAGCAGCCAAGAAACGGACACCTACACCGGGGAGCTGTTTTTT. Encoded protein: CASSQETDTYTGELFF. The genes are TRBV14 and TRBJ2-2, with a tentative D call TRBD1 (5 bases). The CDR3 consists of 16 residues. From germline, CDR1 is SGHDN and CDR2 FVKESK. V gave up 0 bases and J gave up 3 bases, with 11 bases separating them. The full variable domain, its missing parts supplied by reference TRBV14 and TRBJ2-2, is EAGVTQFPSHSVIEKGQTVTLRCDPISGHDNLYWYRRVMGKEIKFLLHFVKESKQDESGMPNNRFLAERTGGTYSTLKVQPAELEDSGVYFCASSQETDTYTGELFFGEGSRLTVL.

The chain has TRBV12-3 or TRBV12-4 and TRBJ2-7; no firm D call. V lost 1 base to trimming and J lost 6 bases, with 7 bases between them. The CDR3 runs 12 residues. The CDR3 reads CASSLGSVEQYF. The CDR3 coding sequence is TGTGCCAGCAGTTTAGGTTCGGTCGAGCAGTACTTC.

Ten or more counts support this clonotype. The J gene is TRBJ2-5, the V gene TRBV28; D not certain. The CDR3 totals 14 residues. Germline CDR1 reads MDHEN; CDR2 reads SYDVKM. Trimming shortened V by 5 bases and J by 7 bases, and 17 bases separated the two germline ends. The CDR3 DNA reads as TGTGCCAGCAGTCCCGTCGGTGGGTCAGGGACCCAGTACTTC. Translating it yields CASSPVGGSGTQYF.

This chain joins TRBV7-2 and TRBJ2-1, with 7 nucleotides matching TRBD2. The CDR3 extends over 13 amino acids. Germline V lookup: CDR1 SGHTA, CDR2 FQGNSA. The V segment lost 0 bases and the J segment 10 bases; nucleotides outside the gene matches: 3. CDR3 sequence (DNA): TGTGCCAGCAGCTTAGCGATCGGGGGGGAGCAGTTCTTC. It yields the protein CASSLAIGGEQFF.

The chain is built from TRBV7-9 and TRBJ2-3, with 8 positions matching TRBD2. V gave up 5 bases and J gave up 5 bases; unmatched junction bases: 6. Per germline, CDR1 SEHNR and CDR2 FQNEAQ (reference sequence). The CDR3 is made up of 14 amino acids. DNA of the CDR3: TGTGCCAGCAGCCACCGGGGACTAGAAGATACGCAGTATTTT. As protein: CASSHRGLEDTQYF. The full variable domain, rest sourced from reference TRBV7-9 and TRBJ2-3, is DTGVSQNPRHKITKRGQNVTFRCDPISEHNRLYWYRQTLGQGPEFLTYFQNEAQLEKSRLLSDRFSAERPKGSFSTLEIQRTEQGDSAMYLCASSHRGLEDTQYFGPGTRLTVL.

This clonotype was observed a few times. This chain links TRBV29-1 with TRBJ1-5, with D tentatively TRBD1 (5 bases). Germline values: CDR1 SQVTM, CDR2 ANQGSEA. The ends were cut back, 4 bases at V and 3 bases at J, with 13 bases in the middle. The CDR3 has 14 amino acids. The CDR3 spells CSVVGDATNQPQHF. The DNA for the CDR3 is TGCAGCGTTGTGGGGGACGCGACCAATCAGCCCCAGCATTTT. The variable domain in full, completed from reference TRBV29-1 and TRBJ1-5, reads SAVISQKPSRDICQRGTSLTIQCQVDSQVTMMFWYRQQPGQSLTLIATANQGSEATYESGFVIDKFPISRPNLTFSTLTVSNMSPEDSSIYLCSVVGDATNQPQHFGDGTRLSIL.

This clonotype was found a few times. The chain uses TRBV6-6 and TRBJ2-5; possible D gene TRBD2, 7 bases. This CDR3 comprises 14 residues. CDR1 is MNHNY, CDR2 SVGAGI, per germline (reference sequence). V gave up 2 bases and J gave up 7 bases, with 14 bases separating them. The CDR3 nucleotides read TGTGCCAGCAGTTACGGGAGGGACACGGGGACCCAGTACTTC. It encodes CASSYGRDTGTQYF.

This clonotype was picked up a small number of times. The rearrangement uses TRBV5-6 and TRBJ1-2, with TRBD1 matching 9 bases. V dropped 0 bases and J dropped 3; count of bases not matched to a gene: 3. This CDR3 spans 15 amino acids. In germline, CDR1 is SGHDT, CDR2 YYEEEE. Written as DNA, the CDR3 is TGTGCCAGCAGCTTGGTGGGACAGGGAGACTATGGCTACACCTTC. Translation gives CASSLVGQGDYGYTF.

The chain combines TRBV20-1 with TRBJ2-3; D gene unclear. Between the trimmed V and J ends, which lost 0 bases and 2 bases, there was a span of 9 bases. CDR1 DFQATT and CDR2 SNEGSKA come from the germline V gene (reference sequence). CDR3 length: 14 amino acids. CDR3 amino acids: CSAREVSYTDTQYF. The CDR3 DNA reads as TGCAGTGCTAGAGAAGTCAGCTACACAGATACGCAGTATTTT.

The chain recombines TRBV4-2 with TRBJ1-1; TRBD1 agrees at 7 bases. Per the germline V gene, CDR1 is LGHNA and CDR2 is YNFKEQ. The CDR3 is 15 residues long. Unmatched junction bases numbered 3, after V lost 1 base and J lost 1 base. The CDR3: CASSQGDRANTEAFF. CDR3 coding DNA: TGTGCCAGCAGCCAAGGGGACAGAGCGAACACTGAAGCTTTCTTT.

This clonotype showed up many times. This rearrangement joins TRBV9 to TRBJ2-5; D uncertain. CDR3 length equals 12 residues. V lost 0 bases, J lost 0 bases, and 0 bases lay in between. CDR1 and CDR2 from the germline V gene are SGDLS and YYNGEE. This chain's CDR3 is CASSVDQETQYF. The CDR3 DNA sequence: TGTGCCAGCAGCGTAGACCAAGAGACCCAGTACTTC.

As DNA, the CDR3 is TGTGCCAGCAGCTCGGGAGGGGGGAACTATGGCTACACCTTC. This gives the protein CASSSGGGNYGYTF. The chain is built from TRBV7-2 and TRBJ1-2, with a tentative D call TRBD1 (6 bases). This CDR3 is 14 amino acids long. CDR1 and CDR2 from the germline V gene are SGHTA and FQGNSA. V was trimmed by 4 bases and J by 2 bases, leaving 11 bases between them.

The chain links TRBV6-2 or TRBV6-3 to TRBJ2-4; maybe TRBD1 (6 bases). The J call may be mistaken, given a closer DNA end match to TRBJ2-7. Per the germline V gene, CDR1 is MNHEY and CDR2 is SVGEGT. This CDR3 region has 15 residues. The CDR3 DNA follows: TGTGCCAGCAGTTACTCGATCACAGGGACCTACGAGCAGTACTTC. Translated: CASSYSITGTYEQYF.

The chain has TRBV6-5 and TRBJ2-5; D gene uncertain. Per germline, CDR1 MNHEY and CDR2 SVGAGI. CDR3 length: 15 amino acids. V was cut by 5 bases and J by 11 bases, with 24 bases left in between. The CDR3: CASSPTHSKNNEQYF. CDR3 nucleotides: TGTGCCAGCAGTCCGACTCACTCTAAAAACAATGAGCAGTACTTC.

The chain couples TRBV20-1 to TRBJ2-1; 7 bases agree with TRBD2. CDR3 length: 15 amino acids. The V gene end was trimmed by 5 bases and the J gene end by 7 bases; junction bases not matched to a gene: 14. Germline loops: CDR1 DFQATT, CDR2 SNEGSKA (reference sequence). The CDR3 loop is CSAWSSGRTLNEQFF. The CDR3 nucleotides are TGCAGTGCTTGGTCCTCCGGGAGGACTTTGAATGAGCAGTTCTTC.

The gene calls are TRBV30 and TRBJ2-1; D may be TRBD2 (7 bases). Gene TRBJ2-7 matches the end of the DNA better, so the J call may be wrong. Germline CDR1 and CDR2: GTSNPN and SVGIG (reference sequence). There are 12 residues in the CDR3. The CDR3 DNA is TGTGCCTGGAGACCGGGGGGCAATGAGCAGTACTTC. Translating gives CAWRPGGNEQYF.